The T cell receptor beta chain described here comes from a study of blood T cells in healthy people across ages. Overall study results and limits: A roughly linear age-dependent decrease characterized TCR beta diversity per million T cells.

Per-sample yields of isolated PBMCs were at least 6.5 million. This clonotype was found many times. What it binds is not known. Between the trimmed V and J ends, which lost 4 bases and 0 bases, there was a span of 18 bases. The germline CDR1 and CDR2 sequences are SQVTM and ANQGSEA. This CDR3 region has 16 residues. Primed by a sample-barcoded 5' primer and a J-beta primer mix, a second PCR proceeded for 7 to 11 cycles. TCRdb analysed the 5' RACE reads with MiXCR anew, one entry per CDR3 protein. The sample shows more than 900,000 distinct CDR3 sequences, roughly 24% of them seen only once. The sample was also reused in another study, on T cells of mothers and their children. As reported in that work: Related mother-child pairs showed slightly, non-significantly higher overlap than unrelated pairs. The authors found no persistent microchimeric T cell clones.

V gene TRBV29-1 combines with J gene TRBJ1-2, with D uncertain. The sequencing input was blood. The clonotype was recovered from a girl aged 2 to 9 in good health. The CDR3: CSVVGDGDFANYGYTF. The CDR3 DNA sequence: TGCAGCGTTGTAGGCGATGGGGATTTCGCTAACTATGGCTACACCTTC.